Presented here are 28 T cell receptor beta chains from one specimen sequenced in a study of blood T cell repertoires in COVID-19. Repertoires were generated with immunoSEQ multiplex PCR, while TCRdb's copy carries only in-frame clones and drops some. The table lists roughly 300,000 clones, more than 70% of them singletons, with approximately 8.1% in the top ten. The specimen sequenced was peripheral blood. These receptors were taken from a woman aged 45-65 years who had recovered from COVID-19.

This clone is judged medium-sized (0.01 to 0.1%). The chain is built from TRBV27 and TRBJ2-1, with 10 bases aligning to TRBD2. Trimming took 2 bases from V and 8 from J; bases not matched to a gene: 15. Per the germline V gene, CDR1 is MNHEY and CDR2 is SMNVEV (reference sequence). The CDR3 consists of 18 residues. The CDR3 bases are TGTGCCAGCAGTTTAACCCGCCTGGGAGCGGGAGGGGTCGATGAGCAGTTCTTC. Amino acid sequence: CASSLTRLGAGGVDEQFF.

This clone was counted a single time. J is TRBJ2-7 and V is TRBV5-6; D not certain. V was clipped by 2 bases and J by 3 bases, with 6 bases between them. CDR3 length equals 12 residues. CDR1 and CDR2 (germline): SGHDT, YYEEEE. The CDR3 reads CASSLRDYEQYF. CDR3 nucleotide sequence: TGTGCCAGCAGCTTACGAGACTACGAGCAGTACTTC.

The rearrangement uses TRBV19 and TRBJ1-2; D is unresolved. Trimming left V 4 bases short and J 4 bases short, with 16 bases between. There are 15 residues in the CDR3. Germline CDR1 is LNHDA and CDR2 is SQIVND (reference sequence). The CDR3 nucleotides are TGTGCCAGTAGTAAGAGTCAGCAAGACACCTATGGCTACACCTTC. The encoded protein is CASSKSQQDTYGYTF.

On this clone itself: The same CDR3 arises from other DNA sequences in this sample as well. This chain uses TRBV19 with TRBJ2-3; no clear D gene. CDR3 length: 12 amino acids. Germline CDR1 is LNHDA and CDR2 is SQIVND (reference sequence). V was clipped by 5 bases and J by 0 bases, with 3 bases between them. CDR3 DNA sequence: TGTGCCAGTAGTCTGAGCACAGATACGCAGTATTTT. It codes for CASSLSTDTQYF.

Only one count was recorded for this clone. The rearrangement uses TRBV4-3 and TRBJ2-3; 15 bases are a match to TRBD2. CDR1 is LGHNA, CDR2 YSLEER, per germline. The junction had 8 bases not matched to a gene; V was cut back by 4 bases and J by 3 bases. This CDR3 region has 18 residues. Here the CDR3 reads CASSRGLAGGERTDTQYF. CDR3 bases: TGCGCCAGCAGCCGGGGACTAGCGGGAGGTGAGAGAACAGATACGCAGTATTTT.

The CDR3 nucleotides read TGTGCCAGCAGCTTAGTAGCGTTGAGCACAGATACGCAGTATTTT. Translated, it gives CASSLVALSTDTQYF. This chain joins TRBV7-9 and TRBJ2-3, with D maybe TRBD2 (5 bases). From germline, CDR1 is SEHNR and CDR2 FQNEAQ (reference sequence). CDR3 size: 15 residues. V shed 1 base and J shed 0 bases, with 8 bases lying between them.

The rearrangement joins TRBV5-6 to TRBJ2-7; a weak D match, TRBD1 (5 bases). Germline lookup yields CDR1 SGHDT and CDR2 YYEEEE. There are 15 residues in the CDR3. Trimming removed 2 bases from V and 2 bases from J, with 14 bases in between. The CDR3 reads CASSLQALGTYEQYF. The CDR3 DNA is TGTGCCAGCAGCTTACAGGCTTTGGGGACCTACGAGCAGTACTTC. Looking up the rest from reference TRBV5-6 and TRBJ2-7 gives the full variable domain: DAGVTQSPTHLIKTRGQQVTLRCSPKSGHDTVSWYQQALGQGPQFIFQYYEEEERQRGNFPDRFSGHQFPNYSSELNVNALLLGDSALYLCASSLQALGTYEQYFGPGTRLTVT.

This clone was found once. V is TRBV7-2 and J is TRBJ2-7; TRBD2 is a possible D gene (5 bases). Germline V CDR1 and CDR2: SGHTA, FQGNSA. The CDR3 contains 14 residues. V gave up 5 bases and J gave up 2 bases, with 13 bases separating them. The CDR3 spells CASSPVTSPYEQYF. In nucleotides, the CDR3 is TGTGCCAGCAGCCCCGTAACTAGTCCCTACGAGCAGTACTTC.

This chain uses TRBV10-3 with TRBJ1-5; 9 bases agree with TRBD1. CDR3 length equals 15 residues. V lost 10 bases, J lost 1 base, and 8 bases stayed unmatched. CDR1 ENHRY and CDR2 SYGVKD come from the germline V gene. The CDR3 spells CATTPDRGSNQPQHF. The CDR3 DNA is TGTGCCACGACCCCGGACAGGGGCAGCAATCAGCCCCAGCATTTT.

The V and J genes are TRBV6-5 and TRBJ2-1, with 7 bases matching TRBD2. The germline V gene encodes CDR1 MNHEY and CDR2 SVGAGI. The CDR3 contains 13 residues. The V gene end was trimmed by 2 bases and the J gene end by 6 bases; junction bases not matched to a gene: 1. As DNA, the CDR3 is TGTGCCAGCAGTTACCCGGGGGGCAATGAGCAGTTCTTC. Its translation: CASSYPGGNEQFF.

Turning to this clone: Germline and junction disagree at one end, which may indicate a read error. The V and J genes are TRBV7-7 and TRBJ2-7; possibly TRBD1 for D (6 bases). Germline CDR1 SSHAT, CDR2 FNYEAQ (reference sequence). The CDR3 totals 14 residues. The CDR3 sequence is CASSQTTGPGEQYF. DNA of the CDR3: TGTGCTAGCAGCCAGACAACAGGGCCGGGGGAGCAGTACTTC.

The chain links TRBV30 to TRBJ2-3; 8 positions match TRBD2. This CDR3 is built from 13 residues. After removal of 2 bases from V and 8 bases from J, the junction contained 6 bases not matched to a gene. CDR1 is GTSNPN, CDR2 SVGIG, per germline (reference sequence). The CDR3 protein is CAWSHGGRITQYF. CDR3 in DNA: TGTGCCTGGAGTCACGGCGGGAGGATTACGCAGTATTTT. Together with reference TRBV30 and TRBJ2-3, the CDR3 gives the full variable domain: SQTIHQWPATLVQPVGSPLSLECTVEGTSNPNLYWYRQAAGRGLQLLFYSVGIGQISSEVPQNLSASRPQDRQFILSSKKLLLSDSGFYLCAWSHGGRITQYFGPGTRLTVL.

The chain is built from TRBV5-5 and TRBJ2-5; TRBD1 matches 9 bases. The V and J ends lost 3 bases and 5 bases, in that order; junction bases with no gene match: 5. Looked up from germline, CDR1 is SGHKS and CDR2 is YYEKEE (reference sequence). The CDR3 is 14 amino acids. The CDR3 is CASSWTGVGETQYF. In DNA form, the CDR3 reads TGTGCCAGCAGCTGGACAGGGGTCGGGGAGACCCAGTACTTC.

The chain uses TRBV19 and TRBJ1-1; D is perhaps TRBD1 (6 bases). The V end lost 6 bases, the J end lost 4 bases, and 6 bases lay between the germline ends. CDR3 size: 11 residues. Germline CDR1 reads LNHDA; CDR2 reads SQIVND (reference sequence). The CDR3, as DNA: TGTGCCAGTAGCAGGGGCACTGAAGCTTTCTTT. Its protein product is CASSRGTEAFF.

This clone has just one count. This sequence joins TRBV12-3 or TRBV12-4 and TRBJ2-1; 10 positions match TRBD2. The CDR3 has 13 residues. The V segment lost 5 bases and the J segment 6 bases; nucleotides outside the gene matches: 1. The CDR3 is CASSRLAGNEQFF. The CDR3 DNA reads TGTGCCAGCAGTAGACTAGCGGGCAATGAGCAGTTCTTC.

The chain links TRBV6-6 to TRBJ1-2; TRBD1 might be the D (5 bases). Germline V lookup: CDR1 MNHNY, CDR2 SVGAGI (reference sequence). V lost 4 bases, J lost 2 bases, and 8 bases lay in between. The CDR3 extends over 13 amino acids. The CDR3 coding sequence is TGTGCCAGCAGTTCCAGGGCAAACTATGGCTACACCTTC. It codes for CASSSRANYGYTF.

The CDR3 nucleotides are TGTGCCAGCAGCCATCGGCTAGCGGGACACAATGAGCAGTTCTTC. It encodes CASSHRLAGHNEQFF. The chain combines TRBV14 with TRBJ2-1; TRBD2 agrees at 9 bases. The CDR3 length is 15 residues. Germline lookup yields CDR1 SGHDN and CDR2 FVKESK. Trimming cost V 3 bases and J 5 bases; bases outside gene matches: 5.

The V call is TRBV5-1, the J call TRBJ2-3; the D is unclear. The CDR3 extends over 15 amino acids. The V end lost 0 bases, the J end lost 0 bases, and 8 bases lay between the germline ends. The germline V gene encodes CDR1 SGHRS and CDR2 YFSETQ. For the CDR3, the DNA is TGCGCCAGCAGCTTGGATGGCCTCAGCACAGATACGCAGTATTTT. Translating it yields CASSLDGLSTDTQYF.

The chain carries TRBV2 and TRBJ1-6, with D possibly TRBD1 on 5 matching bases. V shed 6 bases and J shed 10 bases, with 13 bases lying between them. This CDR3 is built from 13 residues. Germline values: CDR1 SNHLY, CDR2 FYNNEI. The CDR3 region has the DNA TGTGCCAGCAGGTACTCAGGGATCTCACCCCTCCACTTT. This sequence encodes CASRYSGISPLHF.

The gene calls are TRBV4-1 and TRBJ2-5; TRBD2 matches at 14 bases. V shed 3 bases and J 5 bases; nucleotides not matched to a gene: 2. Germline values: CDR1 MGHRA, CDR2 YSYEKL. The CDR3 is made up of 15 amino acids. CDR3 nucleotides: TGCGCCAGCAGCCAGGGACTAGCGGGAGTGGAGACCCAGTACTTC. Translation gives CASSQGLAGVETQYF.

A remark on this clone: This CDR3 is also generated by other DNA sequences in the sample. The gene calls are TRBV6-1 and TRBJ1-3; no firm D call. With 3 bases removed from V and 0 bases from J, the gap between germline ends came to 9 bases. CDR3 size: 15 residues. Germline assignment: CDR1 MNHNS and CDR2 SASEGT. The CDR3 sequence is CASSERDFSGNTIYF. In nucleotides, the CDR3 is TGTGCCAGCAGTGAGAGAGACTTCTCTGGAAACACCATATATTTT.

The rearrangement joins TRBV4-2 to TRBJ2-1; TRBD2 matches at 9 bases. Germline CDR1 reads LGHNA; CDR2 reads YNFKEQ. This CDR3 contains 16 residues. Trimming cost V 2 bases and J 8 bases; bases outside gene matches: 10. CDR3 sequence reads: CASSQLAGDLIYEQFF. As DNA, the CDR3 is TGTGCCAGCAGCCAATTAGCGGGAGATCTTATATATGAGCAGTTCTTC.

V is TRBV28 and J is TRBJ2-2; 10 bases align to TRBD2. Germline CDR1 MDHEN, CDR2 SYDVKM. The J segment lost 6 bases and the V segment lost 6 bases, leaving 13 bases of the junction unmatched. The CDR3 is 17 amino acids. CDR3 region: CASRFLPASGSAGELFF. CDR3 nucleotide sequence: TGTGCCAGCAGGTTCCTGCCGGCTAGCGGGAGCGCCGGGGAGCTGTTTTTT.

The chain joins TRBV11-2 to TRBJ1-1, with a possible D match to TRBD1 (5 bases). Looked up from germline, CDR1 is SGHAT and CDR2 is FQNNGV. Between the trimmed V and J ends, which lost 6 bases and 3 bases, there was a span of 14 bases. The CDR3 runs to 14 residues. CDR3 bases: TGTGCCAGCAGTTACCAGGGATTCGACACTGAAGCTTTCTTT. Its protein product is CASSYQGFDTEAFF.

The chain is built from TRBV6-6 and TRBJ2-7; D is ambiguous. CDR1 and CDR2 from the germline V gene are MNHNY and SVGAGI (reference sequence). This CDR3 is 14 amino acids long. V was trimmed by 6 bases and J by 0 bases, leaving 12 bases between them. As DNA, the CDR3 is TGTGCCAGCAGACCCGCCCTAGGCTCCTACGAGCAGTACTTC. This translates into CASRPALGSYEQYF.

The chain couples TRBV6-1 to TRBJ1-2, with D uncertain. The CDR3 covers 12 residues. CDR1 is MNHNS, CDR2 SASEGT, per germline. V dropped 3 bases and J dropped 7 bases, with 9 bases sitting between them. Written as DNA, the CDR3 is TGTGCCAGCAGTGATACGACGGGTGGCTACACCTTC. It specifies CASSDTTGGYTF.

The chain couples TRBV30 to TRBJ1-2; no reliable D call. CDR3 size: 12 residues. The germline V and J ends were trimmed by 2 bases and 7 bases, with 11 bases remaining between them. Germline V lookup: CDR1 GTSNPN, CDR2 SVGIG (reference sequence). The CDR3 reads CAWSQFEGGYTF. CDR3 nucleotide sequence: TGTGCCTGGAGTCAGTTCGAGGGTGGCTACACCTTC. Based on the CDR3 plus reference TRBV30 and TRBJ1-2, the full variable domain is SQTIHQWPATLVQPVGSPLSLECTVEGTSNPNLYWYRQAAGRGLQLLFYSVGIGQISSEVPQNLSASRPQDRQFILSSKKLLLSDSGFYLCAWSQFEGGYTFGSGTRLTVV.

The chain recombines TRBV7-9 with TRBJ2-2; D perhaps matches TRBD2 (5 bases). The germline V and J ends were trimmed by 1 base and 5 bases, with 11 bases remaining between them. CDR1 is SEHNR and CDR2 is FQNEAQ in the germline V gene (reference sequence). The CDR3 has 15 amino acids. The CDR3 spells CASSLGRRGTGELFF. CDR3 DNA sequence: TGTGCCAGCAGCTTAGGCAGGCGCGGGACCGGGGAGCTGTTTTTT.